One T cell receptor (beta chain) is described in this entry. Its target is unknown. This sample stems from a study of Graves' ophthalmopathy and Graves' hyperthyroidism. V dropped 0 bases and J dropped 1 base, with 16 bases sitting between them. This CDR3 has 17 amino acids. CDR1 MNHEY and CDR2 SVGAGI come from the germline V gene. The authors amplified TCR beta CDR3 regions, and they did so from RNA transcripts for repertoire sequencing. The first-round RT-PCR employed HTBI primers together with the Qiagen OneStep RT-PCR kit. A multiplex PCR was then performed as the second round. MiXCR, applied by TCRdb to the multiplex PCR reads, yields one record per CDR3 protein. Here the sample spans about 1.1 million distinct CDR3 sequences, approximately 35% being singletons. General observations from the study: The majority of expanded thyroid clonotypes above 0.001 frequency also occurred in blood.

The sequence came from an adult man with Graves' hyperthyroidism. Sequencing was performed on peripheral blood or thyroid tissue (not recorded which). The V and J genes are TRBV6-5 and TRBJ2-7; possibly TRBD2 for D (6 bases). CDR3 DNA: TGTGCCAGCAGTTACTCGTTTCAGCGGGCGGTATCCTACGAGCAGTACTTC. Translation: CASSYSFQRAVSYEQYF.